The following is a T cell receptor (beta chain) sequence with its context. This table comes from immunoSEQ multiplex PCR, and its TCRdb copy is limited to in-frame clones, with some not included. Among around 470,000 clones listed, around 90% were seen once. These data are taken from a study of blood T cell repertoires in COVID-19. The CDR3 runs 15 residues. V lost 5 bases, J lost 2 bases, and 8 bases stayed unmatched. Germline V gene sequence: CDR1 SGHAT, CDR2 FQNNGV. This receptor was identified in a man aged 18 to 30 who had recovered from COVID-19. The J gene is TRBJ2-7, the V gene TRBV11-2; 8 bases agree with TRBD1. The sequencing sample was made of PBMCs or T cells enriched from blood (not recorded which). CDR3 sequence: CASSRDRPSTYEQYF. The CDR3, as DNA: TGTGCCAGCAGCCGGGACAGGCCCTCGACCTACGAGCAGTACTTC. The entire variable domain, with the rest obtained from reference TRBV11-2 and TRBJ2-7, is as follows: EAGVAQSPRYKIIEKRQSVAFWCNPISGHATLYWYQQILGQGPKLLIQFQNNGVVDDSQLPKDRFSAERLKGVDSTLKIQPAKLEDSAVYLCASSRDRPSTYEQYFGPGTRLTVT.